The 7 T cell receptor beta chains below come from one sample, sequenced in a study of shared clonotypes between healthy human individuals. Profiling relied on immunoSEQ multiplex PCR, and the TCRdb table lists in-frame clones only, not all of them. This table holds roughly 1,500,000 clones, about 98.5% found once. Material for sequencing was naive CD4+ T cells sorted from blood. Subset of the sample: CD45RA+ positively selected. These receptors were obtained from a man aged 30 to 39 in good health.

A remark on this clone: The same CDR3 arises from other DNA sequences in this sample as well. This chain joins TRBV2 and TRBJ1-5, with 7 nucleotides matching TRBD1. The CDR3 totals 14 residues. Germline V gene lookup returns CDR1 SNHLY and CDR2 FYNNEI. V was clipped by 6 bases and J by 2 bases; unmatched bases: 4. In nucleotides, the CDR3 is TGTGCCAGCAGCCCCGACAGGGGCAATCAGCCCCAGCATTTT. Its protein product is CASSPDRGNQPQHF. Full variable domain (remainder filled in from reference TRBV2 and TRBJ1-5): EPEVTQTPSHQVTQMGQEVILRCVPISNHLYFYWYRQILGQKVEFLVSFYNNEISEKSEIFDDQFSVERPDGSNFTLKIRSTKLEDSAMYFCASSPDRGNQPQHFGDGTRLSIL.

This chain uses TRBV6-1 with TRBJ2-2; D not certain. CDR1 and CDR2 from the germline V gene are MNHNS and SASEGT. CDR3 size: 11 residues. V lost 6 bases and J lost 9, with 8 bases in between. In DNA, the CDR3 is TGTGCCAGCAGCGCTGTCTGGGAGCTGTTTTTT. This encodes CASSAVWELFF.

The rearrangement links TRBV6-6 to TRBJ2-7; D possibly corresponds to TRBD2 (6 bases). The CDR3 loop spans 15 amino acids. Trimming cost V 2 bases and J 5 bases, with 16 bases left between them. Germline CDR1 MNHNY, CDR2 SVGAGI (reference sequence). The CDR3 is CASSYGGGEMNEQYF. Here the CDR3 DNA reads TGTGCCAGCAGTTACGGAGGCGGGGAGATGAACGAGCAGTACTTC.

The J gene is TRBJ2-2, the V gene TRBV7-3, with 9 positions matching TRBD2. The germline V gene has CDR1 SGHTA and CDR2 FQGTGA. The trim removed 5 bases at V and 3 bases at J, leaving 4 bases unmatched. The CDR3 has 15 amino acids. The CDR3 loop reads CASSLLAGDTGELFF. CDR3 DNA: TGTGCCAGCAGCCTTTTAGCGGGAGACACCGGGGAGCTGTTTTTT.

CDR3 residues: CASSLWGPGDTIYF. CDR3 DNA: TGTGCCAGCAGCTTGTGGGGGCCAGGGGACACCATATATTTT. The rearrangement links TRBV5-4 to TRBJ1-3, with D tentatively TRBD1 (6 bases). CDR3 length: 14 amino acids. V gave up 1 base and J gave up 8 bases, with 13 bases separating them. The germline gives CDR1 SGHNT, CDR2 YYREEE (reference sequence).

V usage is TRBV4-1 and J usage is TRBJ2-2; 9 nucleotides match TRBD1. The germline V gene has CDR1 MGHRA and CDR2 YSYEKL. The CDR3 is 19 residues long. V gave up 0 bases and J gave up 3 bases; unmatched junction bases: 11. In nucleotides, the CDR3 is TGCGCCAGCAGCCAAGATCTCCGAGGACAGGGGCTACACACCGGGGAGCTGTTTTTT. Amino acids: CASSQDLRGQGLHTGELFF.

The rearrangement joins TRBV7-3 to TRBJ2-1, with 7 bases matching TRBD1. V trimming: 5 bases; J trimming: 2 bases; junction bases outside the gene matches: 6. This CDR3 has 15 residues. Germline CDR1 SGHTA, CDR2 FQGTGA. CDR3 DNA sequence: TGTGCCAGCAGCGCTAACAGGGGCGCCTACAATGAGCAGTTCTTC. This codes for CASSANRGAYNEQFF. Full variable domain (missing parts from reference TRBV7-3 and TRBJ2-1): GAGVSQTPSNKVTEKGKYVELRCDPISGHTALYWYRQSLGQGPEFLIYFQGTGAADDSGLPNDRFFAVRPEGSVSTLKIQRTERGDSAVYLCASSANRGAYNEQFFGPGTRLTVL.